This T cell receptor beta chain was sequenced during a study of Graves' ophthalmopathy and Graves' hyperthyroidism listed by TCRdb under 2018. With respect to the entire study: Peripheral blood was collected before any treatment was given, at the time of initial diagnosis. In total, 135 blood samples were TCR-sequenced: around 42 ophthalmopathy, under 85 hyperthyroidism and around 17 hyperthyroidism-to-ophthalmopathy patients. An independent validation cohort was composed of 18 hyperthyroidism patients and around 16 patients who later progressed from hyperthyroidism to ophthalmopathy. T-cell repertoires of thyroid tissue and blood were compared in 5 or 6 hyperthyroidism patients. For training and testing, the 95 to 100 patients in the discovery cohort were randomly divided in a 7:3 ratio. The study used TCR beta repertoire signatures to distinguish Graves' ophthalmopathy from Graves' hyperthyroidism and to predict progression to ophthalmopathy. To explore V-J signatures distinguishing ophthalmopathy from hyperthyroidism, a discovery set of 100 or so patients (about 43 ophthalmopathy, roughly 60 stable hyperthyroidism) was enrolled. Following sampling, methimazole starting at 30 mg daily was administered to hyperthyroidism patients, and high-dose intravenous methylprednisolone was administered to ophthalmopathy patients.

Including the terminal cysteine and phenylalanine, the CDR3 comprises 14 residues. Of the read, only the CDR3 DNA is kept; its 42 bases are in frame from base 1. The trim is 4 bases for V and 6 bases for J, with a gap of 14 bases between the germline ends. From a lookup of the germline V gene, CDR1 and CDR2 are KGHDR and SFDVKD. For repertoire sequencing, the TCR beta CDR3 regions were amplified from RNA transcripts. HTBI primers and the Qiagen OneStep RT-PCR kit were used in a first-round RT-PCR, which was followed by a second-round multiplex PCR, size selection and purification. Libraries were sequenced paired-end with 100 bp reads on an Illumina HiSeq2000. In the source study's methods: SOAPnuke was used to process the reads, removing any read that contained adapters or uncalled bases, had a mean Phred below 15, or lacked an exact match to the constant primer or identifier. COPE v1.2.5 was used to merge high-quality paired reads. Unique nucleotide sequences were defined as clonotypes and aligned to IMGT TRB V, D and J references using MiTCR v1.1. Analysis was restricted to V-J combinations with a frequency above 0.0001, which covered roughly 99% of repertoires. A TCR clonal expansion and chaos score per V-J combination was defined as the ratio of F50 clonal expansion to chaos observed in the TCRdist matrix. Features were reduced by Welch's t-statistics and random forest to 10 to 15 V-J combinations, which fed a naive Bayes classifier. Thyroid-blood repertoire similarity was quantified with the Morisita-Horn index. TCRdb redid the processing of the public reads, applying fastp at Q25 and MiXCR, and retained in-frame beta chains. When rows share a CDR3 protein, they turn into one entry using the most common DNA and genes. For this entry, the V and J calls and clone size follow TCRdb and not the study's own pipeline. The sample table shows hundreds of thousands of distinct CDR3 sequences, and around 20% are seen once. The ten largest account for approximately 3.2% of the sample.

A patient counted as having stable hyperthyroidism if there was no progression to ophthalmopathy within 18 months of follow-up. Patients with hyperthyroidism were aged 18 to 65 years, had been newly diagnosed, and had a disease duration of less than 2 months. Patients were excluded if they had other autoimmune diseases, uncontrolled infections, pregnancy or lactation. Diagnosis was based on clinical symptoms, serum thyroxine, TRAb, thyroid ultrasound and orbital computed tomography. Using Ficoll-Paque density gradient centrifugation, PBMCs were isolated from less than 11 ml of fresh peripheral blood. Total RNA was extracted with Trizol reagent and quality-checked on an Agilent 2100 Bioanalyzer. Remarks on this clonotype: This clone's antigen is unknown. No base quality values were provided; no much bigger clone lies one nucleotide off.

Broad study findings and their caveats: Among expanded thyroid clonotypes with frequency above 0.001, most also showed up in blood, which suggests that blood repertoires may reflect the thyroid immune response. In cross-validation, the 13-signature model distinguished ophthalmopathy from stable hyperthyroidism with approximately 85% sensitivity and 81% to 83% specificity, and in the test set the corresponding values were about 80% and 75%. Sample size was not statistically predetermined, and group allocation was not concealed from the investigators. In validation, the model predicted ophthalmopathy progression with about 70% sensitivity and roughly 72% specificity; more than ten predicted patients were CT-confirmed with GO in a median of about 6.1 months.

The source is a woman aged 18-29 years with stable Graves' hyperthyroidism. Donor details come from another sample of the same person, matched by shared clones. The chain is made from TRBV24-1 and TRBJ1-2; 5 matching bases give a weak D call of TRBD1. Sequencing used peripheral blood. The CDR3 loop reads CATSDPGRGHGYTF. The nucleotide sequence reads as follows: TGTGCCACCAGTGACCCCGGGAGGGGCCATGGCTACACCTTC.